The present T cell receptor beta chain was sequenced within a study of OX40 agonist ivuxolimab in advanced cancers. Study context: The dose-escalation cohort was about 83% male, with a mean age of 60 years, ranging roughly 20 to 90.

Sequencing was performed with immunoSEQ multiplex PCR; in TCRdb, only in-frame clones are kept and a portion is missing. Found here are 90,000 or so clones, around 87% of them singletons; the top ten hold roughly 4.5%. The CDR3 extends over 14 amino acids. The V and J ends lost 5 bases and 1 base respectively, with 12 bases between them. From germline, CDR1 is SGHNT and CDR2 YYREEE (reference sequence). The chain carries TRBV5-4 and TRBJ2-5, with TRBD2 as a possible D gene (6 bases). Here the sequenced sample was CD4+ or CD8+ T cells sorted from blood, taken in a trial of the OX40 agonist ivuxolimab. The source of this sequence is an adult with an advanced solid tumor such as melanoma, head and neck, liver or kidney cancer. CDR3 sequence (DNA): TGTGCCAGCAGGACCAATAGCGGCCAAGAGACCCAGTACTTC. Translating gives CASRTNSGQETQYF.